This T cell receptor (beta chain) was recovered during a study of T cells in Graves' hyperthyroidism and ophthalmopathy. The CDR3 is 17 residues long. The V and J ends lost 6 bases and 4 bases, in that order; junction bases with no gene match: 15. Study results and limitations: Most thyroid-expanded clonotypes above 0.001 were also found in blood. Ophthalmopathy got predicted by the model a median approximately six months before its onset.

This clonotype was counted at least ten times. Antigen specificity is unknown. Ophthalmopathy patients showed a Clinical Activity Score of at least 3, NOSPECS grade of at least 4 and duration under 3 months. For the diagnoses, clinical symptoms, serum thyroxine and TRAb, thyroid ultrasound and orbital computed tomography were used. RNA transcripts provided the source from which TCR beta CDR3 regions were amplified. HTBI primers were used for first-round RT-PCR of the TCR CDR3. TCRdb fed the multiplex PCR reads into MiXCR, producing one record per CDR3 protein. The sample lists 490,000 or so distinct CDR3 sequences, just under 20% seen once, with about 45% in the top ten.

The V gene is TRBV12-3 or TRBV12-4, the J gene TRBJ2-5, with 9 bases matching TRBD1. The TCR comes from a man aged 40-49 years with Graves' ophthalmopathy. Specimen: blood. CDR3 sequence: CASRPYFLQGARETQYF. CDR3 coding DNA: TGTGCCAGCAGACCTTACTTCCTACAGGGGGCTAGAGAGACCCAGTACTTC.